The next 4 T cell receptor beta chains were all read from a single sample in a study of blood T cell repertoires in COVID-19 (TCRdb year 2020). Library preparation employed the immunoSEQ multiplex PCR assay. Not all clones reach the TCRdb copy of this immuneACCESS table, which keeps in-frame sequences only. Checked studies attribute under half of the gap to unresolved V genes and leave the rest unexplained. The sample contains 390,000 or so clones, around 87% of them found a single time. The top ten clones comprise roughly 10% of the sample. The sequencing input was PBMCs or T cells enriched from blood (not recorded which). Receptor source: a woman aged 45-65 years who had recovered from COVID-19.

The J gene is TRBJ2-3, the V gene TRBV4-1, with 8 bases fitting TRBD1. V dropped 1 base and J dropped 2; count of bases not matched to a gene: 11. The CDR3 length is 18 residues. Germline V gene sequence: CDR1 MGHRA, CDR2 YSYEKL. The CDR3 sequence: CASSQGPPGQGFTDTQYF. The CDR3 region has the DNA TGCGCCAGCAGCCAAGGGCCCCCCGGACAGGGCTTCACAGATACGCAGTATTTT.

There are a few counts of this clone. The genes are TRBV30 and TRBJ1-6; 10 bases align to TRBD1. The germline CDR1 and CDR2 sequences are GTSNPN and SVGIG (reference sequence). V dropped 3 bases and J dropped 14; count of bases not matched to a gene: 13. The CDR3 is 15 amino acids. The DNA of the CDR3 is TGTGCCTGGAGGTATCCGGGACAGGGGATTTTATCCCTCCACTTT. Translating gives CAWRYPGQGILSLHF.

This chain uses TRBV5-6 with TRBJ2-7; maybe TRBD1 (6 bases). The V gene lost 0 bases and the J gene lost 3 bases, with 7 bases spanning the gap. Germline V CDR1 and CDR2: SGHDT, YYEEEE. The CDR3 spans 13 residues. CDR3 DNA sequence: TGTGCCAGCAGCTTGGAACAGGGCTACGAGCAGTACTTC. Translation gives CASSLEQGYEQYF.

This chain joins TRBV5-6 and TRBJ2-1; the match to TRBD2 covers 14 bases. Per the germline V gene, CDR1 is SGHDT and CDR2 is YYEEEE. Losses at the gene ends were 4 bases for V and 15 bases for J; bases not matched to a gene: 6. The CDR3 sequence is 13 residues long. The CDR3 protein is CASSPGLAGGGFF. In nucleotides, the CDR3 is TGTGCCAGCAGCCCCGGACTAGCGGGGGGTGGGTTCTTC.